These 8 T cell receptor beta chains originate from one sample sequenced in a study of monozygotic twins with cystic fibrosis. The protocol was immunoSEQ multiplex PCR, while the TCRdb copy is restricted to in-frame clones and leaves out a portion. The sample lists about 15,000 clones; about 98% were seen once. Sequencing was performed on blood. These receptors came from a girl aged 2 to 9 with cystic fibrosis.

The V gene is TRBV9, the J gene TRBJ1-2; D call uncertain. Trimming cost V 3 bases and J 7 bases, with 22 bases left between them. Germline CDR1 reads SGDLS; CDR2 reads YYNGEE. CDR3 size: 16 residues. CDR3 amino acids: CASSAPRDISGGGYTF. DNA for the CDR3: TGTGCCAGCAGCGCTCCCCGAGACATAAGTGGAGGTGGCTACACCTTC.

J is TRBJ2-7 and V is TRBV4-2; 8 positions match TRBD2. Germline CDR1 LGHNA, CDR2 YNFKEQ. The CDR3 sequence is 15 residues long. Germline trimming cut 2 bases from V and 3 bases from J; bases unmatched to any gene: 6. This chain's CDR3 is CASSQFAGGNYEQYF. Here the CDR3 DNA reads TGTGCCAGCAGCCAATTTGCGGGAGGTAACTACGAGCAGTACTTC.

The CDR3 spells CASRILPVSSGGDAEAFF. The CDR3 nucleotides read TGTGCCAGCAGGATCCTTCCAGTTTCCTCAGGGGGCGACGCTGAAGCTTTCTTT. The chain carries TRBV7-2 and TRBJ1-1, with 8 nucleotides matching TRBD1. CDR1 and CDR2 (germline): SGHTA, FQGNSA. Unmatched junction bases numbered 21, after V lost 6 bases and J lost 6 bases. The CDR3 sequence is 18 residues long.

This rearrangement joins TRBV19 to TRBJ2-7; D not certain. Germline V gene sequence: CDR1 LNHDA, CDR2 SQIVND (reference sequence). This CDR3 region has 14 residues. V was clipped by 3 bases and J by 0 bases, with 9 bases between them. The CDR3 DNA reads as TGTGCCAGTAGTATTACATCGAGCTCCTACGAGCAGTACTTC. Protein product: CASSITSSSYEQYF.

The chain couples TRBV5-4 to TRBJ1-1; no clear D. The CDR3 covers 14 residues. Trimming shortened V by 2 bases and J by 4 bases, and 12 bases separated the two germline ends. CDR1 and CDR2 (germline): SGHNT, YYREEE (reference sequence). The CDR3 sequence is CASSLEGRGTEAFF. DNA for the CDR3: TGTGCCAGCAGCTTAGAGGGTCGGGGCACTGAAGCTTTCTTT.

The rearrangement links TRBV7-2 to TRBJ2-7, with 8 positions matching TRBD1. The V and J ends lost 1 base and 0 bases, in that order; junction bases with no gene match: 2. Germline values: CDR1 SGHTA, CDR2 FQGNSA. The CDR3 runs to 15 residues. The CDR3 sequence is CASSLGGQVSYEQYF. CDR3 nucleotides: TGTGCCAGCAGCTTAGGGGGACAGGTCTCCTACGAGCAGTACTTC.

The CDR3 reads CAWSVQWFRRNTGELFF. The CDR3, as DNA: TGTGCCTGGAGTGTACAGTGGTTCCGTCGGAACACCGGGGAGCTGTTTTTT. J is TRBJ2-2 and V is TRBV30, with D unclear. Per the germline V gene, CDR1 is GTSNPN and CDR2 is SVGIG (reference sequence). CDR3 length equals 17 residues. With 0 bases removed from V and 1 base from J, the gap between germline ends came to 15 bases.

The V gene is TRBV19, the J gene TRBJ2-7, with 8 bases that match TRBD2. This CDR3 contains 13 residues. CDR1 LNHDA and CDR2 SQIVND come from the germline V gene (reference sequence). The ends lost 4 bases at V and 5 bases at J; junction bases unmatched: 4. CDR3: CASSTSGSNEQYF. As DNA, the CDR3 is TGTGCCAGTAGTACCAGCGGGAGCAACGAGCAGTACTTC.